Below are 18 T cell receptor beta chains sequenced from a single sample in a study of blood T cells in healthy people across ages. Through a sample-barcoded 5' primer and a J-beta primer mix, a second PCR was run for roughly 7 to 12 cycles. TCRdb fed the 5' RACE reads into MiXCR, producing one record per CDR3 protein. The sample gives almost 550,000 distinct CDR3 sequences, about 25% of which show up once; approximately 10% is in the top ten. The data also belong to a second study, concerning T cells of mothers and their children.

Sequencing input: blood. These receptors originate from a boy younger than 18 in good health.

The chain recombines TRBV7-2 with TRBJ2-7; D call uncertain. The tail of the sequence fits TRBJ2-5 better, so the J call may be wrong. Germline-derived CDR1 and CDR2 are SGHTA and FQGNSA. The CDR3 is 13 residues long. The CDR3 nucleotides read TGTGCCAGCAGCTCCCGTAACTCCGAGACCCAGTACTTC. Residues: CASSSRNSETQYF.

This clonotype was seen a handful of times. The V call is TRBV6-5, the J call TRBJ2-1; 7 positions match TRBD1. The DNA end is more similar to TRBJ2-5, so the J call may be wrong. The CDR3 sequence is 15 residues long. In germline, CDR1 is MNHEY, CDR2 SVGAGI. The CDR3 loop reads CASSYSRAGGETQYF. The CDR3 region has the DNA TGTGCCAGCAGTTACTCGAGGGCAGGGGGAGAGACCCAGTACTTC.

The chain combines TRBV3-1 with TRBJ2-5; 11 bases are a match to TRBD2. The CDR3 covers 15 residues. With V trimmed by 3 bases and J by 5 bases, 5 bases remained unmatched. CDR1 LGHDT and CDR2 YNNKEL come from the germline V gene (reference sequence). The CDR3 region is CASSQTSGITETQYF. The CDR3 DNA reads as TGTGCCAGCAGCCAGACTAGCGGGATTACGGAGACCCAGTACTTC.

This chain connects TRBV19 to TRBJ1-1; D not certain. The CDR3 runs to 14 residues. Trimming shortened V by 7 bases and J by 0 bases, and 12 bases separated the two germline ends. The germline V gene has CDR1 LNHDA and CDR2 SQIVND (reference sequence). In DNA form, the CDR3 reads TGTGCCAGTACATTCCCGAGCGTGAACACTGAAGCTTTCTTT. Translated: CASTFPSVNTEAFF.

This sequence joins TRBV4-3 and TRBJ2-2, with 13 bases identical to TRBD2. Trimming cost V 3 bases and J 0 bases; bases outside gene matches: 4. The germline gives CDR1 LGHNA, CDR2 YSLEER. This CDR3 comprises 18 residues. CDR3 nucleotides: TGCGCCAGCAGCCACCGACTAGCGGGGGGACCGAACACCGGGGAGCTGTTTTTT. Its protein product is CASSHRLAGGPNTGELFF.

As DNA, the CDR3 is TGTGCTAGTGGATGGGACAACACTGAAGCTTTCTTT. This codes for CASGWDNTEAFF. This rearrangement joins TRBV12-5 to TRBJ1-1; possibly TRBD1 for D (5 bases). V was clipped by 6 bases and J by 2 bases, with 7 bases between them. The CDR3 covers 12 residues. Germline loops: CDR1 LGHNT, CDR2 FRNRAP.

This clonotype was observed many times. V usage is TRBV7-3 and J usage is TRBJ2-7; TRBD1 aligns across 7 bases. The length of the CDR3 is 13 residues. V lost 5 bases, J lost 5 bases, and 6 bases stayed unmatched. Germline assignment: CDR1 SGHTA and CDR2 FQGTGA. CDR3 sequence (DNA): TGTGCCAGCAGCCCAACAGGGGTCCACGAGCAGTACTTC. The encoded protein is CASSPTGVHEQYF.

This clonotype was counted a single time. The rearrangement uses TRBV9 and TRBJ2-7; 11 nucleotides align to TRBD2. The germline gives CDR1 SGDLS, CDR2 YYNGEE. This CDR3 has 15 residues. The V gene end was trimmed by 1 base and the J gene end by 5 bases; junction bases not matched to a gene: 5. The CDR3 loop reads CASSVSTSGSDEQYF. The CDR3 region has the DNA TGTGCCAGCAGCGTATCTACTAGCGGGAGCGACGAGCAGTACTTC.

The chain uses TRBV6-1 and TRBJ2-7, with TRBD1 matching over 7 bases. Trimming removed 7 bases from V and 3 bases from J; junction bases left unmatched: 12. The CDR3 sequence is 15 residues long. CDR1 and CDR2 (germline): MNHNS, SASEGT. In nucleotides, the CDR3 is TGTGCCAGCAAGATCGACAGGGAAAGGGTCTACGAGCAGTACTTC. Its translation is CASKIDRERVYEQYF.

This clonotype was counted a few times. The chain links TRBV6-2 or TRBV6-3 to TRBJ2-5; possible D gene TRBD1, 6 bases. V lost 2 bases and J lost 7, with 17 bases in between. The germline V gene has CDR1 MNHEY and CDR2 SVGEGT. There are 15 residues in the CDR3. The CDR3 DNA follows: TGTGCCAGCAGTTACCAGAACGGACAGTTGGGGACCCAGTACTTC. Encoded protein: CASSYQNGQLGTQYF.

This clonotype was counted only a few times. The chain couples TRBV4-3 to TRBJ1-2, with D perhaps matching TRBD1 (6 bases). The CDR3 is 14 amino acids. CDR1 is LGHNA and CDR2 is YSLEER in the germline V gene. Trimming cost V 4 bases and J 6 bases, with 15 bases left between them. As DNA, the CDR3 is TGCGCCAGCAGCCGGCTAGGAGGGGGTAATGGCTACACCTTC. It yields the protein CASSRLGGGNGYTF.

Many counts were recorded for this clonotype. The chain joins TRBV28 to TRBJ1-5; D not resolved. Germline V lookup: CDR1 MDHEN, CDR2 SYDVKM. V gave up 3 bases and J gave up 5 bases, with 14 bases separating them. This CDR3 has 15 amino acids. Here the CDR3 reads CASSFSDERDQPQHF. Here the CDR3 DNA reads TGTGCCAGCAGTTTCTCTGACGAACGAGATCAGCCCCAGCATTTT. The entire variable domain, with the rest obtained from reference TRBV28 and TRBJ1-5, is as follows: DVKVTQSSRYLVKRTGEKVFLECVQDMDHENMFWYRQDPGLGLRLIYFSYDVKMKEKGDIPEGYSVSREKKERFSLILESASTNQTSMYLCASSFSDERDQPQHFGDGTRLSIL.

This clonotype was counted only a few times. J is TRBJ1-3 and V is TRBV21-1. TRBV21-1 is a pseudogene. The CDR3 covers 16 residues. The CDR3 sequence: CASSTPDMFSGNTIYF. The CDR3 bases are TGTGCCAGCAGCACCCCAGACATGTTCTCTGGAAACACCATATATTTT.

This clonotype turned up a few times. The rearrangement links TRBV11-2 to TRBJ1-5, with no clear D. Germline CDR1 SGHAT, CDR2 FQNNGV. V gave up 2 bases and J gave up 0 bases, with 8 bases separating them. The length of the CDR3 is 15 residues. CDR3 nucleotides: TGTGCCAGCAGCTTATTAGGGATTAGCAATCAGCCCCAGCATTTT. Its translation is CASSLLGISNQPQHF.

The V gene is TRBV3-1, the J gene TRBJ2-1, with 8 bases that match TRBD2. V dropped 8 bases and J dropped 6; count of bases not matched to a gene: 9. This CDR3 has 14 amino acids. Per the germline V gene, CDR1 is LGHDT and CDR2 is YNNKEL (reference sequence). Here the CDR3 reads CASGGSGGVNEQFF. CDR3 DNA sequence: TGTGCCAGCGGGGGTTCGGGGGGGGTCAATGAGCAGTTCTTC.

The chain is built from TRBV6-5 and TRBJ2-7; D unresolved. The CDR3 spans 14 residues. CDR1 and CDR2 (germline): MNHEY, SVGAGI. V lost 0 bases and J lost 2, with 8 bases in between. CDR3: CASSYSARPYEQYF. The CDR3 DNA is TGTGCCAGCAGTTACTCTGCGCGACCCTACGAGCAGTACTTC.

The chain has TRBV2 and TRBJ2-6; no firm D call. The CDR3 contains 14 residues. The germline V and J ends were trimmed by 5 bases and 0 bases, with 5 bases remaining between them. From germline, CDR1 is SNHLY and CDR2 FYNNEI. Here the CDR3 reads CASSRPSGANVLTF. CDR3 nucleotide sequence: TGTGCCAGCAGTCGTCCCTCTGGGGCCAACGTCCTGACTTTC.

V gene TRBV6-5 combines with J gene TRBJ2-3; tentatively, D is TRBD1 or TRBD2 (5 bases each). Germline CDR1 MNHEY, CDR2 SVGAGI. The length of the CDR3 is 14 residues. V was cut by 7 bases and J by 2 bases, with 13 bases left in between. For the CDR3, the DNA is TGTGCCAGCACCTCGGGACGTCTCACAGATACGCAGTATTTT. Its protein product is CASTSGRLTDTQYF.